Listed here is a single T cell receptor (beta chain). Its antigen is undetermined. The CDR3 has 14 residues. The V gene's germline CDR1 is SGHRS and CDR2 YFSETQ. Trimming cost V 7 bases and J 4 bases; bases outside gene matches: 8. Assay used: immunoSEQ multiplex PCR; TCRdb lists only in-frame clones, some missing. The sample carries fewer than 3 million clones, just under 95% recorded once. The data were obtained in a study of shared clonotypes between healthy human individuals. Turning to the study itself: A donor's plate count was three for CD4 naive and three for CD4 memory; CD8 naive had two and CD8 memory one. Overall study results and limits: Compared with memory subsets, naive subsets generally had larger estimated richness.

This receptor was obtained from a man between 18 and 29 years old in good health. Some clones in this sample may be carry-over from other donors' samples. The chain carries TRBV5-1 and TRBJ2-7, with 10 bases lining up with TRBD2. Sequencing input: naive CD4+ T cells from PBMCs. Subset meaning: CD45RA+ positively selected. DNA of the CDR3: TGCGCCAGCTCCGTAGCGGGAGGATGGTACGAGCAGTACTTC. Translating it yields CASSVAGGWYEQYF.